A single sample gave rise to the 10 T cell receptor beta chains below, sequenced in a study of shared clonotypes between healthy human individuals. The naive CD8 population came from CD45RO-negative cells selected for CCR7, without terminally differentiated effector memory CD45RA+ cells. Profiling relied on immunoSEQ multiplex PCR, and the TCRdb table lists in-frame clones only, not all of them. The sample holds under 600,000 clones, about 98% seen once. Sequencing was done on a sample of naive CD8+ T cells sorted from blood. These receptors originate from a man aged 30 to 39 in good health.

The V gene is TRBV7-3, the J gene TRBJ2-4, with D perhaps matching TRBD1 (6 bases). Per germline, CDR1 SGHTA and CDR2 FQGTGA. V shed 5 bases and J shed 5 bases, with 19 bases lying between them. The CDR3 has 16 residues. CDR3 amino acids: CASSQGTLGGQNIQYF. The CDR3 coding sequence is TGTGCCAGCAGCCAGGGGACACTCGGTGGCCAAAACATTCAGTACTTC.

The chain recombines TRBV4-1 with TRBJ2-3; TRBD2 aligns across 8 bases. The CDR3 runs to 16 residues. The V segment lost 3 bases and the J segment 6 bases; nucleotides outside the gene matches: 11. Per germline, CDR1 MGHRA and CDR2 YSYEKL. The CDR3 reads CASSQAQGLVIDTQYF. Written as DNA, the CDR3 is TGCGCCAGCAGCCAGGCCCAGGGACTAGTCATCGATACGCAGTATTTT.

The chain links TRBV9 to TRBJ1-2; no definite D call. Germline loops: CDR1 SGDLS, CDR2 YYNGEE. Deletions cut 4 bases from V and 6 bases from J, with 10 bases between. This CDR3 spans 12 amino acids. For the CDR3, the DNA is TGTGCCAGCAGCCTAAGGACCGATGGCTACACCTTC. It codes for CASSLRTDGYTF. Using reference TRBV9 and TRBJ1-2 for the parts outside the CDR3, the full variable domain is DSGVTQTPKHLITATGQRVTLRCSPRSGDLSVYWYQQSLDQGLQFLIQYYNGEERAKGNILERFSAQQFPDLHSELNLSSLELGDSALYFCASSLRTDGYTFGSGTRLTVV.

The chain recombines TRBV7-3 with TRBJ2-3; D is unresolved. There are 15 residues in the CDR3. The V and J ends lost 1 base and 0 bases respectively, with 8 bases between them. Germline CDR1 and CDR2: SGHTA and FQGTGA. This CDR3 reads CASSLSSTSTDTQYF. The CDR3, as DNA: TGTGCCAGCAGCTTAAGCTCGACTAGCACAGATACGCAGTATTTT.

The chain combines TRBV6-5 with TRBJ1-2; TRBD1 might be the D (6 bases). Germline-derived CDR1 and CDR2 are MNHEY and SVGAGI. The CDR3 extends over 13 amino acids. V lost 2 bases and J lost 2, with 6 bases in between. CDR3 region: CASSYTGNYGYTF. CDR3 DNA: TGTGCCAGCAGTTACACAGGGAACTATGGCTACACCTTC.

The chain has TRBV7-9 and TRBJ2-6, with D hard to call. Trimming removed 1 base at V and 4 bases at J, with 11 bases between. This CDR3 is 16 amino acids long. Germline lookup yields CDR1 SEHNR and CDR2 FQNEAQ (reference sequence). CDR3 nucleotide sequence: TGTGCCAGCAGCTTAGGACGAGCGAGCGGGGCCAACGTCCTGACTTTC. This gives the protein CASSLGRASGANVLTF.

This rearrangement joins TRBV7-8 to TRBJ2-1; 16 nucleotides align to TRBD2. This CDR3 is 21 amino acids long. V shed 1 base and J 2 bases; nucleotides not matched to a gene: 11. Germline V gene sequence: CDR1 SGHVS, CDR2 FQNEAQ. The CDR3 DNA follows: TGTGCCAGCAGCTTAGTAGAGGGACTAGCGGGAGGGCCCCCCCCCTACAATGAGCAGTTCTTC. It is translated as CASSLVEGLAGGPPPYNEQFF.

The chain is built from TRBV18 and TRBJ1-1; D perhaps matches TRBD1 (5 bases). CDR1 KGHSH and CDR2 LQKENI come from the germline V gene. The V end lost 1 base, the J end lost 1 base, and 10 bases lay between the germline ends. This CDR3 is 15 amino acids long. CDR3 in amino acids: CASSPRDRTNTEAFF. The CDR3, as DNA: TGTGCCAGCTCACCACGGGACCGTACGAACACTGAAGCTTTCTTT.

The CDR3 region has the DNA TGTGCCAGCAGCGTTGACACTCACCAAGAGACCCAGTACTTC. Translation gives CASSVDTHQETQYF. This rearrangement joins TRBV11-2 to TRBJ2-5; no firm D call. The germline gives CDR1 SGHAT, CDR2 FQNNGV. V was clipped by 5 bases and J by 0 bases, with 10 bases between them. This CDR3 has 14 residues.

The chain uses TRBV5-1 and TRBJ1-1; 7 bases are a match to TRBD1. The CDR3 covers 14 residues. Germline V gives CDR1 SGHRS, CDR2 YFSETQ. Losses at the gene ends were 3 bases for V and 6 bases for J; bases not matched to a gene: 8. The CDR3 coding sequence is TGCGCCAGCAGCTCCGACAGGGAAATTGCTGAAGCTTTCTTT. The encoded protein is CASSSDREIAEAFF. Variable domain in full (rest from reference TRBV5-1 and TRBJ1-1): KAGVTQTPRYLIKTRGQQVTLSCSPISGHRSVSWYQQTPGQGLQFLFEYFSETQRNKGNFPGRFSGRQFSNSRSEMNVSTLELGDSALYLCASSSDREIAEAFFGQGTRLTVV.